What follows describes a single T cell receptor beta chain. Its antigen is not known. Germline loops: CDR1 SGHRS, CDR2 YFSETQ. Trimming shortened V by 3 bases and J by 3 bases, and 15 bases separated the two germline ends. The CDR3 extends over 15 amino acids. Libraries were prepared by immunoSEQ multiplex PCR; TCRdb keeps only in-frame clonotypes and omits some of them. The sample holds around 180,000 clones, around 84% seen once. This sample is part of a study of cytomegalovirus exposure and HLA in healthy donors. Study summary: The same platform used for the roughly 650 first-cohort repertoires was also used for the 120 or so validation repertoires, as a later analysis reported. Study-level results: The tendency of first-cohort TCR clusters to co-occur in the approximately 120 validation repertoires was identified by a subsequent analysis.

The chain couples TRBV5-1 to TRBJ1-1; TRBD1 might be the D (6 bases). The sample taken for sequencing was PBMCs. The TCR was taken from a man younger than 35 in good health and CMV-seropositive. The CDR3 reads CASSWRGSGDTEAFF. In nucleotides, the CDR3 is TGCGCCAGCAGCTGGCGGGGGTCAGGGGACACTGAAGCTTTCTTT.